This TCR beta chain was sequenced during a study of T cells in localized non-small cell lung cancer. Study-level points and caveats: Heterogeneity remains possible, as sequencing covered one tumor region only. Researchers found a median approximately 50 of the top 100 tumor clones in adjacent lung. Adjacent uninvolved lung tissue had the highest T cell clonality, exceeding tumor. Higher blood T cell density tracked longer overall survival.

Sequencing used immunoSEQ multiplex PCR; TCRdb keeps in-frame clones, though not all of them. There are some 1,600 clones in the sample; around 27% occur only once, and about a fifth lies in the top ten. V lost 5 bases and J 0 bases, leaving 18 bases between the germline ends. The CDR3 contains 17 residues. CDR1 SGHNT and CDR2 YENEEA come from the germline V gene. The table lists this clone with a few counts. Antigen unknown. This TCR was recovered from a man aged 35-75 years with stage II squamous cell lung carcinoma. The V and J genes are TRBV11-3 and TRBJ2-3; D may correspond to TRBD1 or TRBD2 (5 bases each). The starting material was normal lung tissue next to the tumor, obtained before any cancer treatment. CDR3 bases: TGTGCCAGCAGCCGGCAGGGACGGGGTTTTAGCACAGATACGCAGTATTTT. Its protein product is CASSRQGRGFSTDTQYF.